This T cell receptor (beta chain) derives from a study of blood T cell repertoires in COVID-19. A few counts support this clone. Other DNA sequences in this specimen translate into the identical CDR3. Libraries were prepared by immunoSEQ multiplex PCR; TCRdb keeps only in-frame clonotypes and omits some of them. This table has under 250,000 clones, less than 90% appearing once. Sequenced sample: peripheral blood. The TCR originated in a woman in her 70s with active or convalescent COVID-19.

CDR3 nucleotide sequence: TGTGCCAGCTCACCAGGGCAAGCCTCAGGAAACACCATATATTTT. Protein: CASSPGQASGNTIYF. The gene calls are TRBV18 and TRBJ1-3; D gene uncertain. V lost 2 bases, J lost 4 bases, and 12 bases lay in between. The CDR3 runs 15 residues. Germline V lookup: CDR1 KGHSH, CDR2 LQKENI.